This entry lists 8 T cell receptor beta chains sequenced from one sample in a study of cytomegalovirus exposure and HLA in healthy donors. The assay was immunoSEQ multiplex PCR, and TCRdb's table has in-frame clones only and misses some. The sample lists around 70,000 clones, roughly 94% occurring once. The material sequenced was PBMCs. Receptors originate from a woman in her late teens or twenties in good health and CMV-seronegative.

CDR3 region: CASAVGPGLAGSTQYF. The CDR3 DNA follows: TGCGCCAGCGCCGTAGGGCCTGGACTAGCGGGGTCTACGCAGTATTTT. This rearrangement joins TRBV5-1 to TRBJ2-3; 12 bases match TRBD2. This CDR3 comprises 16 residues. Per the germline V gene, CDR1 is SGHRS and CDR2 is YFSETQ. The V segment lost 7 bases and the J segment 8 bases; nucleotides outside the gene matches: 14. Full variable domain (rest looked up from reference TRBV5-1 and TRBJ2-3): KAGVTQTPRYLIKTRGQQVTLSCSPISGHRSVSWYQQTPGQGLQFLFEYFSETQRNKGNFPGRFSGRQFSNSRSEMNVSTLELGDSALYLCASAVGPGLAGSTQYFGPGTRLTVL.

V usage is TRBV10-1 and J usage is TRBJ2-7; unclear D gene. V gave up 4 bases and J gave up 5 bases, with 6 bases separating them. CDR3 length equals 11 residues. Germline V gives CDR1 WNHNN, CDR2 SYGVQD (reference sequence). The CDR3 bases are TGCGCCAGCAGTGTGCCTAACGAGCAGTACTTC. Translation gives CASSVPNEQYF.

The gene calls are TRBV18 and TRBJ2-5; D gene uncertain. CDR1 and CDR2 (germline): KGHSH, LQKENI. This CDR3 contains 17 residues. Between the trimmed V and J ends, which lost 0 bases and 2 bases, there was a span of 16 bases. CDR3 DNA: TGTGCCAGCTCACCACCGGCAGTTACCATGAATCAAGAGACCCAGTACTTC. It translates to CASSPPAVTMNQETQYF.

This chain links TRBV6-1 with TRBJ2-1; D uncertain. V gave up 4 bases and J gave up 7 bases, with 14 bases separating them. The germline CDR1 and CDR2 sequences are MNHNS and SASEGT. This CDR3 contains 14 residues. This CDR3 reads CASSGIARRNEQFF. CDR3 DNA: TGTGCCAGCAGTGGGATAGCACGTAGGAATGAGCAGTTCTTC.

The chain links TRBV21-1 to TRBJ2-3; TRBD1, the table's D call, lacks a check against the DNA. TRBV21-1 corresponds to a pseudogene. The CDR3 length is 14 residues. This CDR3 is CASSKLGQGGTQYF. In nucleotides, the CDR3 is TGTGCCAGCAGCAAACTAGGACAGGGCGGTACGCAGTATTTT.

The J gene is TRBJ2-7, the V gene TRBV11-2; 10 positions match TRBD2. The CDR3 is 14 amino acids. Losses at the gene ends were 3 bases for V and 3 bases for J; bases not matched to a gene: 2. Germline V gene lookup returns CDR1 SGHAT and CDR2 FQNNGV. The CDR3 protein is CASSFGLADYEQYF. The CDR3 DNA reads TGTGCCAGCAGCTTCGGACTAGCGGACTACGAGCAGTACTTC.

The chain links TRBV5-7 to TRBJ2-7, with D tentatively TRBD1 (6 bases). TRBV5-7 is classed as an ORF, of uncertain function. V lost 4 bases and J 2 bases, leaving 19 bases between the germline ends. The CDR3 runs 16 residues. The CDR3 protein is CASSHIGTLDTYEQYF. As DNA, the CDR3 is TGTGCCAGCAGCCATATCGGGACACTAGATACCTACGAGCAGTACTTC.

The chain carries TRBV6-6 and TRBJ2-1; the D is unclear. V was shortened by 0 bases and J by 7 bases, with 7 bases between the two germline ends. CDR1 and CDR2 from the germline V gene are MNHNY and SVGAGI (reference sequence). CDR3 length: 13 residues. CDR3 residues: CASSYSTQNEQFF. The CDR3 region has the DNA TGTGCCAGCAGTTACTCAACTCAAAATGAGCAGTTCTTC.